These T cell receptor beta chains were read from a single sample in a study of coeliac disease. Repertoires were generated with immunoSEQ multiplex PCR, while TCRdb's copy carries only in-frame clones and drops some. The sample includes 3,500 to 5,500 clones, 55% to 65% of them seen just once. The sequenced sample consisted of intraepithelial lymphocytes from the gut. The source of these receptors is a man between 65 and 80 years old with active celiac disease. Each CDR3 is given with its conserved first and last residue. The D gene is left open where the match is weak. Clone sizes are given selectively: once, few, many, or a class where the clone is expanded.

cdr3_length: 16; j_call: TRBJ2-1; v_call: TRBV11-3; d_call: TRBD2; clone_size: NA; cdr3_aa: CASSLVGLAAYNEQFF; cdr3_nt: TGTGCCAGCAGCTTAGTGGGTCTAGCGGCCTACAATGAGCAGTTCTTC
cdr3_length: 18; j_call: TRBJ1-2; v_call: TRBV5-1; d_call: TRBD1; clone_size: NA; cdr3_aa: CASSNPLIGQGASYGYTF; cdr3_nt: TGCGCCAGCAGCAACCCGTTGATCGGACAGGGGGCAAGCTATGGCTACACCTTC
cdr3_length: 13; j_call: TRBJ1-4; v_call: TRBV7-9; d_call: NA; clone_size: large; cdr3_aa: CASSNDLGEKLFF; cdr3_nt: TGTGCCAGCAGCAACGACCTCGGGGAAAAACTGTTTTTT
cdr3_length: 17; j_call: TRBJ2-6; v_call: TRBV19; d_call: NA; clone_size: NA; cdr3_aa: CASRDGQPLSGANVLTF; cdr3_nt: TGTGCCAGTAGGGACGGACAGCCTCTCTCTGGGGCCAACGTCCTGACTTTC
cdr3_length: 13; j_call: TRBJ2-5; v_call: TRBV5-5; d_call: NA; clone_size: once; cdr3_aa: CASSFPGQETQYF; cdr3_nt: TGTGCCAGCAGCTTCCCAGGCCAAGAGACCCAGTACTTC
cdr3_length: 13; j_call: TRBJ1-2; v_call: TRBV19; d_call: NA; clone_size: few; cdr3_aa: CASRKQGSGGYTF; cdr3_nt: TGTGCCAGTAGGAAACAGGGTTCGGGTGGCTACACCTTC
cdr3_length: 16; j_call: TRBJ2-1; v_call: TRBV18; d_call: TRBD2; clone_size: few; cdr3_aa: CASSQTSGSLTNEQFF; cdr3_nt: TGTGCCAGCTCACAGACTAGCGGGAGCCTTACGAATGAGCAGTTCTTC
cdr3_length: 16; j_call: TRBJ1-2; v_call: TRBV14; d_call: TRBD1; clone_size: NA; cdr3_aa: CASSHEDRGVLNGYTF; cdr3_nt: TGTGCCAGCAGCCATGAAGACAGGGGAGTTTTAAATGGCTACACCTTC
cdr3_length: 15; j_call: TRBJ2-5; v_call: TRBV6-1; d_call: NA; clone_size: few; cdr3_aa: CASSEWRGGGETQYF; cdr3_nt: TGTGCCAGCAGTGAGTGGCGGGGAGGCGGGGAGACCCAGTACTTC
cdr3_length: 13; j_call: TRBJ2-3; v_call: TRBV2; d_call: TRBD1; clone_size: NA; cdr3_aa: CASRGTGADTQYF; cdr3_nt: TGTGCCAGCAGAGGGACAGGGGCGGATACGCAGTATTTT
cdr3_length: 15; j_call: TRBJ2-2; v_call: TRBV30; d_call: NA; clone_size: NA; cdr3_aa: CAWRGGTGDTGELFF; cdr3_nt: TGTGCCTGGAGGGGGGGAACAGGGGACACCGGGGAGCTGTTTTTT
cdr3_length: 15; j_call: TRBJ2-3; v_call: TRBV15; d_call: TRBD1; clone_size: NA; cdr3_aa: CATSSTGGGADTQYF; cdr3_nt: TGTGCCACCAGCTCCACAGGGGGCGGCGCAGATACGCAGTATTTT
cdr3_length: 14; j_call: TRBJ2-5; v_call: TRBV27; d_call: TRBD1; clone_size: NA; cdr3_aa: CASYPRGYQETQYF; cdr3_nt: TGTGCCAGCTACCCCAGGGGGTACCAAGAGACCCAGTACTTC
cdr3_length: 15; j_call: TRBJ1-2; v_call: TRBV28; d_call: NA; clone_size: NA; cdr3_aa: CASIPPRGAKNGYTF; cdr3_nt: TGTGCCAGCATCCCCCCCCGGGGGGCGAAGAATGGCTACACCTTC
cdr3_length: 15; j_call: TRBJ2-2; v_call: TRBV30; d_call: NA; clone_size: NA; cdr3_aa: CAWSVRGGNTGELFF; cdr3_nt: TGTGCCTGGAGTGTACGAGGGGGAAACACCGGGGAGCTGTTTTTT
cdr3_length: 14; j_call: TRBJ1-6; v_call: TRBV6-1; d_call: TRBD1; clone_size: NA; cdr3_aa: CASSGQGVNSPLHF; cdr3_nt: TGTGCCAGCAGTGGTCAGGGGGTTAATTCACCCCTCCACTTT
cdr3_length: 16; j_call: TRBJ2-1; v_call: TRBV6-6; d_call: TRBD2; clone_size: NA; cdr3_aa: CASSYGTGRTSGEQFF; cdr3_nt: TGTGCCAGCAGTTATGGAACGGGACGGACTAGCGGTGAGCAGTTCTTC
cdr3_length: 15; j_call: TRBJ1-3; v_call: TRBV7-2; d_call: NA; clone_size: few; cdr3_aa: CASSFTGFSLDTIYF; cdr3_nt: NA
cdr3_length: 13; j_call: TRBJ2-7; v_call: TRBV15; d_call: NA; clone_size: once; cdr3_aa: CATSRDRTYEQYF; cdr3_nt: TGTGCCACCAGCAGAGATAGAACTTACGAGCAGTACTTC
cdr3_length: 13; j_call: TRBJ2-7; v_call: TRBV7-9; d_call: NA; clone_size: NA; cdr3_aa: CASSTRDTYEQYF; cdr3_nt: TGTGCCAGCAGCACCAGGGACACCTACGAGCAGTACTTC
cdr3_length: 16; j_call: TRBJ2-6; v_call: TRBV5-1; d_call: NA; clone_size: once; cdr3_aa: CASSETGSSGANVLTF; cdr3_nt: TGCGCCAGCAGTGAGACCGGGAGCTCTGGGGCCAACGTCCTGACTTTC
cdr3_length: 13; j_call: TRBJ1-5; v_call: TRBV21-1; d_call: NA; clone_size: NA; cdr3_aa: CASRTGCPQPQHF; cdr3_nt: TGTGCCAGCAGGACAGGGTGCCCTCAGCCCCAGCATTTT